This T cell receptor (beta chain) was sequenced for a study of graft-versus-host responses after intestinal transplantation. Across the study: Multivisceral, liver-intestinal, or isolated intestinal transplants were performed in recipients. Following induction with anti-thymocyte globulin, all recipients were given tacrolimus and steroids for around three years. Study findings and constraints: In recipient marrow, GvH clones were found, and some appeared first in ileum or blood.

About this clone itself: Its antigen is not known.

Germline values: CDR1 KGHSY, CDR2 FQNENV. The CDR3 runs to 11 residues. V dropped 0 bases and J dropped 5 bases, with 2 bases sitting between them. Graft tissue was processed to release intraepithelial and lamina propria lymphocytes. Using immunoSEQ multiplex PCR, the repertoire was profiled, and TCRdb retains in-frame clones only, with some absent. The sample has 2,000 or so clones, around 85% seen once; the top ten hold roughly 15%. The clonotype originates from a human patient who received an intestinal transplant, so some T cells may come from the graft donor. The chain uses TRBV16 and TRBJ2-7, with no clear D. Sequencing used ileum tissue, obtained around nine weeks after transplant. CDR3 DNA: TGTGCCAGCAGCCAATCCCACGAGCAGTACTTC. This translates into CASSQSHEQYF.